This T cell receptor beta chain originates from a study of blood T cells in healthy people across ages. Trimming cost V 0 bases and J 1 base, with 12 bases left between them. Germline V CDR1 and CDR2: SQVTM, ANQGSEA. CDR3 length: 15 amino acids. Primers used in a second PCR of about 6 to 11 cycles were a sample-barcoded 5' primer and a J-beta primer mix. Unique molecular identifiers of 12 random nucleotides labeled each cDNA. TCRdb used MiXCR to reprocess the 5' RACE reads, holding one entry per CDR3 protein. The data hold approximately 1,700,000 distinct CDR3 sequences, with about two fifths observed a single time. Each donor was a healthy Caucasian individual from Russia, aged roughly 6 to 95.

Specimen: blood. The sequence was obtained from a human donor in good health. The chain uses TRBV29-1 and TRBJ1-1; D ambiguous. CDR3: CSVEDMATPNTEAFF. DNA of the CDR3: TGCAGCGTTGAAGATATGGCGACACCGAACACTGAAGCTTTCTTT.